Listed below are T cell receptor beta chains from one sample, sequenced in a study of T cell responses to AZD1222 COVID-19 vaccine. Sequencing was performed with immunoSEQ multiplex PCR; in TCRdb, only in-frame clones are kept and a portion is missing. The repertoire holds 120,000 or so clones, about nine tenths seen once, with around 7.2% in the top ten. Sequenced material: peripheral blood, taken on day 0 of AZD1222 vaccination. All receptors derive from an adult in good health. Both conserved end residues are part of each CDR3. D genes are given only for firm matches. Clone size appears in some rows only: once, few, many, or a class for an expanded clone.

J gene | V gene | clone size | D gene | CDR3 DNA | CDR3 protein
TRBJ1-2 | TRBV7-9 | NA | NA | TGTGCCAGCAGCGGAAATTGGGTGAACTATGGCTACACCTTC | CASSGNWVNYGYTF
TRBJ1-2 | TRBV6-6 | NA | NA | TGTGCCAGCACCCGGGACGCGAACTATGGCTACACCTTC | CASTRDANYGYTF
TRBJ2-3 | TRBV21-1 | NA | NA | TGTGCCAGCAGCTCCCGGGGCCTCTACACAGATACGCAGTATTTT | CASSSRGLYTDTQYF
TRBJ2-1 | TRBV6-5 | NA | TRBD1 | TGTGCCAGCAGTTACCGCAACAGGGGTGAGCAGTTCTTC | CASSYRNRGEQFF
TRBJ1-5 | TRBV18 | NA | TRBD1 | TGTGCCAGCTCACCTAGACAGGGGTCGGCGCCCCAGCATTTT | CASSPRQGSAPQHF
TRBJ1-5 | TRBV24-1 | NA | NA | TGTGCCACCAGTGATACGACAACAGGGCCGGGGCAGCCCCAGCATTTT | CATSDTTTGPGQPQHF
TRBJ2-7 | TRBV11-2 | NA | TRBD1 | TGTGCCAGCAGCACGACAGGGGATCTCAAGTTCTACGAGCAGTACTTC | CASSTTGDLKFYEQYF
TRBJ1-5 | TRBV6-1 | NA | NA | TGTGCCAGCAGTGAAAGGTCAAGAAATCAGCCCCAGCATTTT | CASSERSRNQPQHF
TRBJ1-5 | TRBV30 | few | NA | TGTGCCTGGAGTGGGGCGGGGAGTCAGCCCCAGCATTTT | CAWSGAGSQPQHF
TRBJ1-6 | TRBV30 | NA | NA | TGTGCCTCGGCCATCGGGGATAATTCACCCCTCCACTTT | CASAIGDNSPLHF
TRBJ1-2 | TRBV7-8 | NA | NA | TGTGCCAGCAGCTTAGCGCCTCAGGGGAGTAGTTATGGCTACACCTTC | CASSLAPQGSSYGYTF
TRBJ1-2 | TRBV5-5 | NA | TRBD1 | TGTGCCAGCAGCCCAGGGGGCGTCTCTGGCTACACCTTC | CASSPGGVSGYTF
TRBJ1-4 | TRBV28 | NA | NA | TGTGCCAGCAGTTTGGTCCTAGGAGAGCCTGCAACTAATGAAAAACTGTTTTTT | CASSLVLGEPATNEKLFF
TRBJ2-3 | TRBV6-5 | once | TRBD2 | TGTGCCAGCAGTTCGAATAGCGGGAGCGCAGATACGCAGTATTTT | CASSSNSGSADTQYF
TRBJ2-1 | TRBV11-2 | NA | TRBD2 | TGTGCCAGCAGCCCGGGACTATACAATGAGCAGTTCTTC | CASSPGLYNEQFF
TRBJ1-5 | TRBV7-8 | NA | NA | TGTGCCAGCAGCGACGGACAGACTAGCAATCAGCCCCAGCATTTT | CASSDGQTSNQPQHF
TRBJ2-3 | TRBV7-9 | NA | TRBD2 | TGTGCCAGCAGCCTACCACCCCGACTAGCGGGTCTGGATCATACGCAGTATTTT | CASSLPPRLAGLDHTQYF
TRBJ1-1 | TRBV29-1 | NA | TRBD1 | TGCAGCGCAGGACAGGAGTACACTGAAGCTTTCTTT | CSAGQEYTEAFF
TRBJ1-5 | TRBV2 | NA | NA | TGTGCCAGCAGTCGCCAGGGAGTAAATCAGCCCCAGCATTTT | CASSRQGVNQPQHF
TRBJ2-5 | TRBV19 | NA | TRBD1 | TGTGCCACCCGTAAAACAGGGGGCCGAGGAGAGACCCAGTACTTC | CATRKTGGRGETQYF
TRBJ1-3 | TRBV6-5 | NA | NA | TGTGCCAGCAGTTACTCGATTGGGGGCTCTGGAAACACCATATATTTT | CASSYSIGGSGNTIYF
TRBJ2-1 | TRBV5-6 | NA | NA | TGTGCCAGCAGCAAGGGGGACACCTTCTACAATGAGCAGTTCTTC | CASSKGDTFYNEQFF
TRBJ2-1 | TRBV11-2 | NA | NA | TGTGCCAGCAGCTTAGGTTATCATGAGCAGTTCTTC | CASSLGYHEQFF
TRBJ1-6 | TRBV20-1 | NA | NA | TGCAGTGCTAGTCGAGGACAGTTTAATAATTCACCCCTCCACTTT | CSASRGQFNNSPLHF
TRBJ1-5 | TRBV2 | NA | NA | TGTGCCAGCTGCTGTTACAAGGAAGTCAATCAGCCCCAGCATTTT | CASCCYKEVNQPQHF
TRBJ2-2 | TRBV6-6 | NA | NA | TGTGCCAGCAGCCAGGGAGTTACCGGGGAGCTGTTTTTT | CASSQGVTGELFF
TRBJ2-5 | TRBV18 | NA | NA | TGTGCCAGCTCACCCGGGCCGACGGAGACCCAGTACTTC | CASSPGPTETQYF
TRBJ2-7 | TRBV2 | NA | NA | TGTGCCAGCAGTGATCGGGGACGGGTCTCCTACGAGCAGTACTTC | CASSDRGRVSYEQYF
TRBJ1-2 | TRBV6-5 | once | TRBD1 | TGTGCCAGCAGTTACTCGAAGACAGGGTCCTATGGCTACACCTTC | CASSYSKTGSYGYTF
TRBJ1-5 | TRBV28 | NA | TRBD1 | TGTGCCAGCAGTTCGGGATCGGAGGGTACAGGGGTTCAGCCCCAGCATTTT | CASSSGSEGTGVQPQHF
TRBJ1-2 | TRBV28 | NA | TRBD1 | TGTGCCAGCAGGGAAGACAGGGGCTATGGCTACACCTTC | CASREDRGYGYTF
TRBJ1-5 | TRBV10-2 | NA | NA | TGCGCCAGTAGGGAGGGCAGGGAGACCCATCAGCCCCAGCATTTT | CASREGRETHQPQHF
TRBJ2-1 | TRBV5-1 | NA | TRBD2 | TGCGCCAGCAGCCCCAAACTAGCGACCTACAATGAGCAGTTCTTC | CASSPKLATYNEQFF
TRBJ1-5 | TRBV28 | NA | NA | TGTGCCAGCAGGGGGGCCTATAGCAATCAGCCCCAGCATTTT | CASRGAYSNQPQHF
TRBJ1-4 | TRBV7-9 | NA | TRBD1 | TGTGCCAGCAGCTCGCCGGGACAGGGCGATGAAAAACTGTTTTTT | CASSSPGQGDEKLFF
TRBJ2-7 | TRBV28 | NA | NA | TGTGCCAGCAGCCAATTGTTCTACGAGCAGTACTTC | CASSQLFYEQYF
TRBJ2-3 | TRBV28 | NA | NA | TGTGCCAGCAGCCCCGGGACCCCTGAGGATACGCAGTATTTT | CASSPGTPEDTQYF
TRBJ1-1 | TRBV5-4 | NA | NA | TGTGCCAGCAGCTTGACAGGTGGGGGGACTGAAGCTTTCTTT | CASSLTGGGTEAFF
TRBJ1-2 | TRBV12-3/TRBV12-4 | NA | TRBD1 | TGTGCCAGCAGTTTAGGGACAGGAGATGGCTACACCTTC | CASSLGTGDGYTF
TRBJ2-1 | TRBV6-5 | once | NA | TGTGCCAGCACAACTAGGAGCTCCTACAATGAGCAGTTCTTC | CASTTRSSYNEQFF
TRBJ2-2 | TRBV9 | NA | NA | TGTGCCAGCAGCCTACCCGGGGCCGGGGAGCTGTTTTTT | CASSLPGAGELFF
TRBJ2-7 | TRBV6-5 | NA | NA | TGTGCCAGCGGCCCAAACTACGAGCAGTACTTC | CASGPNYEQYF
TRBJ1-5 | TRBV19 | NA | NA | TGTGCCAGTAGAATCGAGGGGCAGGGTGTCGGCAATCAGCCCCAGCATTTT | CASRIEGQGVGNQPQHF
TRBJ2-6 | TRBV11-2 | few | NA | TGTGCCAGCAGCTTAGGCGGCAGGGGCCGCTCTGGGGCCAACGTCCTGACTTTC | CASSLGGRGRSGANVLTF
TRBJ2-5 | TRBV3-1/TRBV3-2 | NA | TRBD2 | TGTGCCAGCAGCCAAGCGGCGGGAGTTTGGGAGACCCAGTACTTC | CASSQAAGVWETQYF
TRBJ1-1 | TRBV19 | NA | NA | TGTGCCAGTAGAGGGGCTCAGGGTTGGGTGGCAACTTTCTTT | CASRGAQGWVATFF
TRBJ2-7 | TRBV4-3 | NA | TRBD2 | TGCGCCAGCAGCCAAGGTCCTCTAGCGGGAACCTACGAGCAGTACTTC | CASSQGPLAGTYEQYF
TRBJ2-1 | TRBV24-1 | once | TRBD1 | TGTGCCACCAGAGGACAGGGGAGGAATGAGCAGTTCTTC | CATRGQGRNEQFF
TRBJ1-6 | TRBV28 | NA | NA | TGTGCCGGACAACGGGGGCCCCCTAATTCACCCCTCCACTTT | CAGQRGPPNSPLHF
TRBJ2-1 | TRBV7-8 | few | NA | TGTGCCAGCAGCGGAAGGGGGAAGAATGAGCAGTTCTTC | CASSGRGKNEQFF
TRBJ1-2 | TRBV19 | NA | NA | TGTGCCAGTAGACGCACCCTGGGAAATGGCTACACCTTC | CASRRTLGNGYTF
TRBJ1-1 | TRBV30 | NA | NA | TGTGCAGCATATGAGACTGAAGCTTTCTTT | CAAYETEAFF
TRBJ2-2 | TRBV6-5 | NA | NA | TGTGCCAGCACCCGCCTCCTCACCGGGGAGCTGTTTTTT | CASTRLLTGELFF
TRBJ1-1 | TRBV18 | NA | TRBD1 | TGTGCCAGCTCACCACTGGCAGGGGGCGCAGGTGAAGCTTTCTTT | CASSPLAGGAGEAFF
TRBJ2-3 | TRBV19 | NA | NA | TGTGCCAGTAGTATAGCTGGGGGAGATACGCAGTATTTT | CASSIAGGDTQYF
TRBJ2-5 | TRBV7-2 | NA | NA | TGTGCCAGCAGCAAGGGACTCACTCAAGAGACCCAGTACTTC | CASSKGLTQETQYF
TRBJ1-5 | TRBV20-1 | NA | NA | TGCAGTGCTAGCTCGGGTCAGCCCCAGCATTTT | CSASSGQPQHF
TRBJ2-5 | TRBV3-1/TRBV3-2 | few | NA | TGTGCCAGCAGCCAGCGGCGGGAGACCCAGTACTTC | CASSQRRETQYF
TRBJ1-1 | TRBV6-2/TRBV6-3 | NA | NA | TGTGCCAGCAGTTACTCGAACCGGGGAGTGACTGAAGCTTTCTTT | CASSYSNRGVTEAFF